This section outlines one T cell receptor beta chain sequence together with its context. The antigen is unknown. The CDR3 sequence is 11 residues long. Germline V gives CDR1 MDHEN, CDR2 SYDVKM. V was pared by 6 bases and J by 6 bases, with 8 bases between. The data originate from a study of early T cells in non-severe SARS-CoV-2 infection. Study overall: Chains from this unsorted whole-blood bulk RNA could not be paired.

Overall study findings and caveats: Missing private and CD4 specificities, VDJdb matching favored anti-spike CD8 responses.

Attached unique molecular identifiers marked individual cDNA molecules. MiXCR was run by TCRdb on the 5' RACE reads, yielding one entry per CDR3 protein. The sample records some 91,000 distinct CDR3 sequences, around 13% being singletons. The receptor was derived from an adult who was a healthcare worker with PCR-confirmed SARS-CoV-2 infection or an uninfected control (not recorded which). This rearrangement joins TRBV28 to TRBJ1-1, with D uncertain. The sample taken for sequencing was whole blood. In nucleotides, the CDR3 is TGTGCCAGCAGAGTAGGTCCTGAAGCTTTCTTT. The encoded protein is CASRVGPEAFF.